This T cell receptor (beta chain) was retrieved from a study of shared clonotypes between healthy human individuals. The CDR3 has 15 residues. Germline assignment: CDR1 KGHSH and CDR2 LQKENI. V lost 4 bases and J lost 4; bases outside the gene matches: 5. Researchers divided each subset's genomic DNA evenly across several immunoSEQ plates. Authors' analysis steps: Sequence data from immunoSEQ were junction-only and lacked quality scores; consequently, filtering differed. The repertoire was sequenced with immunoSEQ multiplex PCR; TCRdb's copy has only in-frame clones and lacks some. V, J and clone size were drawn from that table, and D and trimming were deduced from the DNA. The sample has about 490,000 clones, roughly four fifths seen once.

Sequencing used PBMCs. The source of this sequence is a woman in her thirties or forties in good health. Some clones in this sample may be carry-over from other donors' samples. The V and J genes are TRBV18 and TRBJ2-1; 9 bases line up with TRBD1. The CDR3 loop is CASSLRDREYNEQFF. CDR3 DNA: TGTGCCAGCTCACTCCGGGACAGGGAATACAATGAGCAGTTCTTC. Supplemented by reference TRBV18 and TRBJ2-1, the full variable domain reads NAGVMQNPRHLVRRRGQEARLRCSPMKGHSHVYWYRQLPEEGLKFMVYLQKENIIDESGMPKERFSAEFPKEGPSILRIQQVVRGDSAAYFCASSLRDREYNEQFFGPGTRLTVL.